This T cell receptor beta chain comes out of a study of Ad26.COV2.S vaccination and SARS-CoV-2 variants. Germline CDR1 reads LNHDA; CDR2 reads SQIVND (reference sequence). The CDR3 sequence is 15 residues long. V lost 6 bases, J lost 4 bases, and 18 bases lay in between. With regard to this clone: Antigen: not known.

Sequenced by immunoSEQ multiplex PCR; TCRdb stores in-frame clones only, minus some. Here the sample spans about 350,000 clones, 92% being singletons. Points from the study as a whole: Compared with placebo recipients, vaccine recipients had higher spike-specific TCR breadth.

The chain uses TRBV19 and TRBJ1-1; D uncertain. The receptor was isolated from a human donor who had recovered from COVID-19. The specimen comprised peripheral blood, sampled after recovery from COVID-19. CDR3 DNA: TGTGCCAGTAGCCCTCAAGGTTCGTATAGCACTGAAGCTTTCTTT. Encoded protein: CASSPQGSYSTEAFF.